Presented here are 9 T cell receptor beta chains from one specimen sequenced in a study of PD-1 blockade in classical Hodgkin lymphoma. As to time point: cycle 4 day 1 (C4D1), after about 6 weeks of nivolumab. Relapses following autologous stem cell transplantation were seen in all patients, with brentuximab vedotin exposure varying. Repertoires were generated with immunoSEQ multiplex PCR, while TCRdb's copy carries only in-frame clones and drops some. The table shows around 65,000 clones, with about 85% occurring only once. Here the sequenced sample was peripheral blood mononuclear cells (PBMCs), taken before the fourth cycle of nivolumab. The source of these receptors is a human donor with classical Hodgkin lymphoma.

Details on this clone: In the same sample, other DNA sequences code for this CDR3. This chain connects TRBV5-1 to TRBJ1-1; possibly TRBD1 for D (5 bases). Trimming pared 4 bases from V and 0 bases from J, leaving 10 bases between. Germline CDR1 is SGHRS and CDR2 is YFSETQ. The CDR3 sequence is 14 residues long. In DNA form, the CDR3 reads TGCGCCAGCAGCCTCGGGGCCATGAACACTGAAGCTTTCTTT. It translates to CASSLGAMNTEAFF.

CDR3 protein: CSVGGIQETQYF. Written as DNA, the CDR3 is TGCAGCGTTGGTGGGATTCAAGAGACCCAGTACTTC. The chain uses TRBV29-1 and TRBJ2-5; D is unclear. The CDR3 contains 12 residues. The germline V and J ends were trimmed by 4 bases and 2 bases, with 8 bases remaining between them. The germline V gene has CDR1 SQVTM and CDR2 ANQGSEA.

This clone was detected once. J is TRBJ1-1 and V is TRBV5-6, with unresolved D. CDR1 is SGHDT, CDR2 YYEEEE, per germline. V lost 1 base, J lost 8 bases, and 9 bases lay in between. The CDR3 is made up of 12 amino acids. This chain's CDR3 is CASSLWRVEAFF. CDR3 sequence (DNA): TGTGCCAGCAGCTTGTGGAGGGTAGAAGCTTTCTTT.

The CDR3 reads CASSFGSISLEQYF. DNA of the CDR3: TGTGCCAGCAGCTTCGGCAGTATAAGCTTGGAGCAGTACTTC. The rearrangement joins TRBV5-6 to TRBJ2-7; no reliable D call. The CDR3 sequence is 14 residues long. The germline CDR1 and CDR2 sequences are SGHDT and YYEEEE. V was shortened by 2 bases and J by 7 bases, with 16 bases between the two germline ends.

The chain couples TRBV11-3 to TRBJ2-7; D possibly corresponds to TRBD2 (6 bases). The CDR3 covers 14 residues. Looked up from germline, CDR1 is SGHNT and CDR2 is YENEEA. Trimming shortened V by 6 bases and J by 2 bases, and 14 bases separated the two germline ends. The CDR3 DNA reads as TGTGCCAGCAGTTCCCGGACTACTCCCTACGAGCAGTACTTC. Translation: CASSSRTTPYEQYF. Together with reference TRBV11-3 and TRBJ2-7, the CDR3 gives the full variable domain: EAGVVQSPRYKIIEKKQPVAFWCNPISGHNTLYWYLQNLGQGPELLIRYENEEAVDDSQLPKDRFSAERLKGVDSTLKIQPAELGDSAVYLCASSSRTTPYEQYFGPGTRLTVT.

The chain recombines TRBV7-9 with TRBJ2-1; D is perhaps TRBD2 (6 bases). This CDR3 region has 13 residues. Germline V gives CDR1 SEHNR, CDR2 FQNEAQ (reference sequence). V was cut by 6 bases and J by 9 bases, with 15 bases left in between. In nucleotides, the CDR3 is TGTGCCAGCAGGCCTACCCCCGGGAGTGAGCAGTTCTTC. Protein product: CASRPTPGSEQFF.

This CDR3 is CASSLMLDRGEAFF. As DNA, the CDR3 is TGTGCCAGCAGCTTAATGCTCGACAGGGGTGAAGCTTTCTTT. This rearrangement joins TRBV7-9 to TRBJ1-1; 8 bases agree with TRBD1. J lost 7 bases, V lost 2 bases, and 6 bases had no gene match. Per the germline V gene, CDR1 is SEHNR and CDR2 is FQNEAQ (reference sequence). The CDR3 covers 14 residues.

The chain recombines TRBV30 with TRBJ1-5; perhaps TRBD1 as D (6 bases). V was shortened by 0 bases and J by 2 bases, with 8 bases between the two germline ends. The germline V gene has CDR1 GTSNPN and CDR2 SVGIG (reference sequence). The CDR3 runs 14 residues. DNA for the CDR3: TGTGCCTGGAGTGTACAGGGACGCAATCAGCCCCAGCATTTT. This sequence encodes CAWSVQGRNQPQHF.

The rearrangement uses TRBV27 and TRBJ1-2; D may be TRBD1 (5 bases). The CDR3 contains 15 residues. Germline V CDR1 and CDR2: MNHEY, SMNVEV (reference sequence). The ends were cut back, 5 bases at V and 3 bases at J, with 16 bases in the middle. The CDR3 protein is CASSRGTGGYYGYTF. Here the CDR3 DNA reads TGTGCCAGCAGTCGGGGGACGGGAGGGTACTATGGCTACACCTTC.